Described below is a single T cell receptor beta chain sequence and its context. Patient disease was locally advanced or metastatic urothelial carcinoma. Data came from immunoSEQ multiplex PCR; TCRdb stores just in-frame clones and leaves some out. Of about 25,000 clones listed, roughly 84% are singletons. The data were taken from a study of PD-L1 blockade in urothelial cancer. The TCR comes from a man in his sixties or seventies with urothelial cancer. Material: PBMCs, obtained around atezolizumab (anti-PD-L1) treatment.

DNA of the CDR3: TGTGCCAGCAGTTTAGCCCGGACAGATAGGGTAGATACGCAGTATTTT. Its protein product is CASSLARTDRVDTQYF. The chain employs TRBV27 and TRBJ2-3; D perhaps matches TRBD1 (6 bases). The CDR3 runs 16 residues. Trimming removed 2 bases at V and 5 bases at J, with 17 bases between. Looked up from germline, CDR1 is MNHEY and CDR2 is SMNVEV (reference sequence).